This section outlines one T cell receptor beta chain sequence together with its context. The clone's antigen remains unknown. Within one base of it there is no much larger clone, and no base qualities were kept. In total, more than 500 healthy bone marrow donors made up the cohort. Cohort members were all nominally healthy when sampled, although unrecorded immune exposures were likely present. CMV serostatus was recorded as positive for around 300 and negative for about 50% of the 666 cohort members, whereas no CMV serostatus was recorded for the donor in question. A peripheral blood sample was provided by each donor, and peripheral blood mononuclear cells were used for TCR beta sequencing. Genomic DNA was extracted from the blood cell samples with the Qiagen DNeasy Blood Extraction Kit. This sample was included in a study of cytomegalovirus exposure and HLA in healthy donors (dated by TCRdb to about 2017). For the wider study: An earlier analysis of several hundred of the donors reported under 300 Gb of sequence data and roughly 120 million unique TCR beta sequences obtained from roughly 180 million T cells. An earlier analysis of several hundred of the donors used high-throughput TCR beta sequencing to judge whether each TCR beta V gene segment behaved as functional or pseudogenic. The study aimed to test whether signatures of past pathogen exposure could be identified by cataloging public T cell receptors. All discovery cohort repertoires had been generated using a single sequencing platform. The number of donors typed differed by locus, with roughly 629-640 for A, B, C, DRB1 and DQB1, around 520 for DQA1, 606 for DPA1, and over 400 for DPB1. An early release that covered some 630 HLA-typed donors contained approximately 300 gigabases of sequencing data and some 87 million unique TCR sequences. Rather than drawing on any new phenotypic data, the later analysis identified candidate immune exposures from TCR beta sequences and the way those sequences occurred across donors. Among the roughly 410 genotyped donors, approximately 76% belonged to the genetic ancestry cluster associated with self-reported Caucasian donors. In a later genetic analysis, genome-wide SNP genotypes for about 65% of the 666 donors were used, and that subset was treated as a discovery cohort. The study profiled the T cell repertoires of 500 to 800 subjects by immunosequencing and related them to cytomegalovirus serostatus. Four or five DR-DQ haplotypes were treated as single units for association and clustering because of strong linkage in the cohort. Among over 350 genotyped donors of the cohort, an average of roughly 240,000 unique TCR beta nucleotide sequences were sequenced per donor, about a sixth of them non-productive. HLA typing covered class I and class II loci at four-digit resolution. Donor age, sex, ethnicity and CMV serostatus were compiled alongside the repertoire data. A separate validation cohort of 100 to 150 different subjects was used in addition to the 666-subject first cohort. In a later analysis, previously published TCR beta repertoires from 600 to 850 donors were re-analyzed and high-resolution HLA genotyping was added so that TCR occurrence patterns could be studied. To predict cytomegalovirus infection status, the study brought together high-throughput TCR immunosequencing, statistical association of individual TCRs with disease status, and machine learning. What the research found in general, with its limitations: A group of highly shared sequence variants was considered likely to be a technical artifact of the sequencing pipeline. Because counts were too low, about 15 rarely observed V segments, including chromosome 9 orphons, were left out of the earlier analysis of about 620 of the donors. According to a later analysis, most CMV-associated TCR beta chains appeared to be HLA-restricted, and the HLA associations seemed to be driven largely by CMV exposure. Cytomegalovirus status was reported to be diagnosed by the classifier with high specificity and sensitivity in both the original and validation cohorts. An earlier analysis of approximately 600 of the donors showed that most TCR beta V segments appeared in productive rearrangements either about 87% or about 30% of the time, which broadly matched IMGT annotations. Because the 87-base-pair reads could not distinguish some IMGT-functional V segments, including TRBV6-2 and TRBV6-3, those segments were excluded. Linkage disequilibrium might explain the correlated functional status among segregating V segments, but an unknown experimental factor could not be excluded. A further reported finding was that TCR beta sequences accurately predicted the HLA-A and HLA-B alleles for most subjects in the first cohort. In vitro tests confirmed that a few of the cytomegalovirus-associated TCR beta chains recognize cytomegalovirus antigens. Specific HLA alleles were associated with 15,000 to 20,000 TCR beta sequences at a false discovery rate of 0.05 in a later analysis. The study gave a list of roughly 150 TCR beta chains associated with cytomegalovirus. This cohort had only TCR beta chains sequenced, and the lack of alpha or paired-chain data limited which features could be detected. In a later analysis, HLA-associated TCR beta chains were found to be more clonally expanded and to have lower generation probabilities than equally common non-associated chains. Assigning TCR associations to individual alleles was difficult when HLA alleles, especially DR and DQ, strongly co-occurred. In a later genetic analysis, a missense DCLRE1C variant was associated with V-gene and J-gene trimming of TCR beta chains, and the association was replicated in an independent cohort. It was suggested by the authors that the approach could potentially be generalized to other disease states and immunological phenotypes. Compared with the approximately 700-donor mean, donors in an Asian-associated ancestry cluster had fewer N-insertions in productive TCRs, according to a later genetic analysis. In a later analysis, TCR association rates were found to vary across HLA loci, with the most associated TCRs seen for DRB1 alleles and the fewest for HLA-C alleles. Most TCR sequences were seen in very few donors, while some public TCRs were found in many individuals. Because some donors lacked HLA typing at each locus, the association tests relied only on the typed subset. According to a later analysis, parvovirus B19, influenza, CMV and Epstein-Barr virus appeared linked to several top co-occurrence clusters. Presence/absence analyses assumed roughly uniform sequencing depth across donors, an assumption that may not hold. CMV serostatus was the only immune exposure information available for the cohort.

The library was prepared using the immunoSEQ multiplex PCR assay. The multiplex PCR relied on a mix of 60 forward primers for TCR Vbeta segments and 13 reverse primers for TCR Jbeta segments. Amplification of the CDR3 region of rearranged TCR beta genes was performed with a multiplex PCR assay on genomic DNA. The amplified TCR beta libraries were sequenced on the Illumina HiSeq System as 87-base-pair reads. In the paper's pipeline: In a later analysis, tens of millions of unique TCR beta chains were counted across the roughly 610 repertoires, and approximately 11 million of these chains were shared by at least two donors. A nearest-neighbor algorithm error-corrected the raw reads and collapsed the reads into unique sequences, merging closely related sequences to remove PCR and sequencing errors. To assign V, D and J gene segments, CDR3 sequences were aligned to IMGT reference sequences. For a sequence to be retained, a match of at least six nucleotides was required to both a V gene segment and a J gene segment. A rearrangement was called productive if the CDR3 had no stop codons and remained in frame with V and J, and every other rearrangement was called non-productive. CDR3 was defined by IMGT convention, running from the second conserved V-encoded cysteine to the conserved J-encoded phenylalanine. The earlier analysis of 587 of the donors excluded sequences that lacked an unambiguous match to a single V gene segment. An earlier analysis of fewer than 750 of the donors classified V segments as functional when productive rearrangements were above 56.7% and as segregating when the standard deviation between donors was above 5%. A statistical classification framework was built for diagnosing cytomegalovirus status from the catalog of TCR beta chain sequences. In a later analysis, TCR nucleotide sequences were compared against IMGT/GENE-DB human TR gene sequences so that V and J genes could be assigned. A later analysis assigned CDR3 sequences and most-parsimonious VDJ recombination scenarios with the TCRdist pipeline. In a later analysis, every TCR beta chain was defined by the combination of its CDR3 amino acid sequence and its V-gene family, and reads without a unique V-gene family were dropped. To address suspected cross-contamination and a sequencing artifact, a later analysis removed around 600 highly shared, low-generation-probability nucleotide sequences. For each public chain, a later analysis derived a clonal expansion index from normalized ranks of inferred template counts within each repertoire. In a later analysis, generation probabilities were computed with a VDJ recombination model fitted to out-of-frame rearrangements, and the resulting probabilities were checked against IGoR. In a later analysis, hypergeometric tests were used to score TCR-TCR, TCR-HLA and TCR-CMV co-occurrence, with a repertoire-size bias correction applied to TCR pairs. In a later analysis, false discovery rates were estimated by permuting HLA or CMV assignments 20 times. A later analysis grouped co-occurring TCRs with DBSCAN, adding TCRdist sequence similarity when clustering within HLA-allele-positive subsets. Repertoires with fewer than 30,000 or more than 120,000 public chains, plus five repertoires with anomalous nucleotide sharing, were excluded from co-occurrence clustering. Held by TCRdb, this immuneACCESS table contains in-frame sequences only and omits some clones. Under half of the omission traces to an unresolved V gene where checked; the cause of the rest is unknown. V and J calls and clone size are copied from that table; D and trimming were computed from the DNA. The sample table records approximately 70,000 clones; roughly 74% of these occur just once. The ten most abundant clones make up roughly 10% of the sample.

Inclusive of the bounding cysteine and phenylalanine, the CDR3 is 15 residues long. The retained sequence is limited to the CDR3, 45 bases, with the frame set at the first base. From a lookup of the germline V gene, CDR1 and CDR2 are SQVTM and ANQGSEA. Germline trimming: 3 bases from V, 6 bases from J; junction bases outside gene matches: 10. The receptor comes from a human donor in good health. The chain is made from TRBV29-1 and TRBJ2-1; TRBD1 matches 8 bases in the middle. The sample taken for sequencing was PBMCs. The DNA reads as follows: TGCAGCGTTGAGCTAGTGACAGGGGCTGGCAATGAGCAGTTCTTC. Its translation reads: CSVELVTGAGNEQFF.